One and the same sample provided the 27 T cell receptor beta chains below, sequenced in a study of cytomegalovirus exposure and HLA in healthy donors. PCR used 60 Vbeta primers and 13 Jbeta primers. Measured with immunoSEQ multiplex PCR; TCRdb has only the in-frame clones, and not every one. The profile shows around 120,000 clones, 50% to 65% of them singletons. Sequencing used PBMCs. The receptors were gathered from a man aged 35-49 years in good health and CMV-seropositive.

This chain connects TRBV11-1 to TRBJ2-6; D call uncertain. The germline gives CDR1 SGHAT, CDR2 FQDESV (reference sequence). V lost 1 base and J 4 bases, leaving 5 bases between the germline ends. The CDR3 length is 14 residues. CDR3 region: CASSLEQGANVLTF. CDR3 coding DNA: TGTGCCAGCAGCTTAGAACAGGGGGCCAACGTCCTGACTTTC. The full variable domain, its missing parts supplied by reference TRBV11-1 and TRBJ2-6, is EAEVAQSPRYKITEKSQAVAFWCDPISGHATLYWYRQILGQGPELLVQFQDESVVDDSQLPKDRFSAERLKGVDSTLKIQPAELGDSAMYLCASSLEQGANVLTFGAGSRLTVL.

The rearrangement joins TRBV6-5 to TRBJ1-5; D unresolved. The CDR3 length is 13 residues. The V end was cut by 5 bases, the J end by 2 bases, with 7 bases between. CDR1 and CDR2 from the germline V gene are MNHEY and SVGAGI. This chain's CDR3 is CASSHPGNQPQHF. CDR3 bases: TGTGCCAGCAGTCACCCAGGCAATCAGCCCCAGCATTTT.

This clone has a handful of counts. The chain uses TRBV18 and TRBJ1-5, with 9 nucleotides matching TRBD1. The CDR3 spans 18 residues. Germline V CDR1 and CDR2: KGHSH, LQKENI. Trimming removed 3 bases from V and 0 bases from J; junction bases left unmatched: 9. CDR3 in amino acids: CASSPGQGQGYSNQPQHF. The CDR3 bases are TGTGCCAGCTCACCTGGACAGGGGCAAGGTTATAGCAATCAGCCCCAGCATTTT.

The sample holds a few counts of this clone. The chain uses TRBV6-6 and TRBJ2-6; 9 bases agree with TRBD1. Germline CDR1 and CDR2: MNHNY and SVGAGI (reference sequence). V lost 7 bases, J lost 2 bases, and 3 bases stayed unmatched. This CDR3 spans 15 amino acids. Here the CDR3 DNA reads TGTGCCAGCAACGGACAGGGGACTGGGGCCAACGTCCTGACTTTC. It yields the protein CASNGQGTGANVLTF.

This clone was seen only a few times. V and J are TRBV6-6 and TRBJ2-7, with unresolved D. Per the germline V gene, CDR1 is MNHNY and CDR2 is SVGAGI (reference sequence). This CDR3 has 13 residues. With 1 base removed from V and 2 bases from J, the gap between germline ends came to 6 bases. CDR3 protein: CASSYYEAYEQYF. CDR3 DNA sequence: TGTGCCAGCAGTTACTACGAGGCCTACGAGCAGTACTTC.

The rearrangement uses TRBV28 and TRBJ1-2, with TRBD1 identical over 9 bases. This CDR3 spans 15 amino acids. The germline CDR1 and CDR2 sequences are MDHEN and SYDVKM. The trim removed 6 bases at V and 2 bases at J, leaving 7 bases unmatched. This chain's CDR3 is CASSRGTGRNYGYTF. The CDR3 DNA reads as TGTGCCAGCAGCCGTGGGACAGGGAGGAACTATGGCTACACCTTC.

This clone was detected only a few times. The rearrangement links TRBV7-8 to TRBJ1-2; D might be TRBD1 (5 bases). V was trimmed by 3 bases and J by 4 bases, leaving 12 bases between them. The CDR3 length is 14 residues. Germline V gene sequence: CDR1 SGHVS, CDR2 FQNEAQ. CDR3 in amino acids: CASSFGGGGYGYTF. Written as DNA, the CDR3 is TGTGCCAGCAGCTTCGGGGGGGGAGGCTATGGCTACACCTTC. The whole variable domain, remainder taken from reference TRBV7-8 and TRBJ1-2, is GAGVSQSPRYKVAKRGQDVALRCDPISGHVSLFWYQQALGQGPEFLTYFQNEAQLDKSGLPSDRFFAERPEGSVSTLKIQRTQQEDSAVYLCASSFGGGGYGYTFGSGTRLTVV.

Ten or more counts support this clone. The chain uses TRBV6-6 and TRBJ1-2; D is possibly TRBD1 (6 bases). Trimming left V 2 bases short and J 0 bases short, with 10 bases between. CDR3 length: 15 amino acids. The germline gives CDR1 MNHNY, CDR2 SVGAGI (reference sequence). The CDR3 loop reads CASSYGGTTNYGYTF. The CDR3 bases are TGTGCCAGCAGTTACGGGGGCACGACTAACTATGGCTACACCTTC.

V and J are TRBV5-1 and TRBJ1-2, with 7 bases identical to TRBD1. V lost 3 bases to trimming and J lost 2 bases; unmatched junction nucleotides: 7. The CDR3 has 15 amino acids. Germline loops: CDR1 SGHRS, CDR2 YFSETQ. Written as DNA, the CDR3 is TGCGCCAGCAGCTCGGGACAGAGAGTCAACTATGGCTACACCTTC. Translated, it gives CASSSGQRVNYGYTF.

This rearrangement joins TRBV19 to TRBJ1-4; the D gene is possibly TRBD1 (5 bases). The CDR3 runs 16 residues. The V end was cut by 8 bases, the J end by 4 bases, with 20 bases between. Per the germline V gene, CDR1 is LNHDA and CDR2 is SQIVND (reference sequence). The CDR3 DNA sequence: TGTGCCAGTGGGATCGACAGCAACTTCTATAATGAAAAACTGTTTTTT. This gives the protein CASGIDSNFYNEKLFF. Full variable domain (missing parts from reference TRBV19 and TRBJ1-4): DGGITQSPKYLFRKEGQNVTLSCEQNLNHDAMYWYRQDPGQGLRLIYYSQIVNDFQKGDIAEGYSVSREKKESFPLTVTSAQKNPTAFYLCASGIDSNFYNEKLFFGSGTQLSVL.

V and J are TRBV27 and TRBJ2-2; D may be TRBD2 (5 bases). V was clipped by 4 bases and J by 6 bases, with 6 bases between them. Germline CDR1 reads MNHEY; CDR2 reads SMNVEV (reference sequence). The CDR3 spans 12 residues. The CDR3 nucleotides are TGTGCCAGCAGTTGGGGAGCCGGGGAGCTGTTTTTT. Amino acids: CASSWGAGELFF.

The chain carries TRBV19 and TRBJ2-3; 9 positions agree with TRBD1. CDR1 and CDR2 (germline): LNHDA, SQIVND (reference sequence). The CDR3 spans 19 residues. Trimming took 1 base from V and 0 from J; bases not matched to a gene: 11. The CDR3 spells CASSIGTGATLTSTDTQYF. The CDR3 region has the DNA TGTGCCAGTAGTATAGGGACAGGGGCCACACTTACTAGCACAGATACGCAGTATTTT.

A few counts support this clone. V gene TRBV6-6 combines with J gene TRBJ2-7; a possible D gene is TRBD2 (5 bases). Per germline, CDR1 MNHNY and CDR2 SVGAGI (reference sequence). This CDR3 comprises 14 residues. V lost 5 bases and J lost 2, with 13 bases in between. The CDR3 DNA reads TGTGCCAGCAGTGATAGGTCCGGGACCTACGAGCAGTACTTC. Protein sequence: CASSDRSGTYEQYF.

The chain joins TRBV6-1 to TRBJ1-5; D possibly corresponds to TRBD1 (5 bases). This CDR3 contains 16 residues. V was clipped by 2 bases and J by 6 bases, with 17 bases between them. Germline CDR1 MNHNS, CDR2 SASEGT. The CDR3: CASSELTGGGSQPQHF. CDR3 DNA: TGTGCCAGCAGTGAATTAACAGGCGGTGGCAGTCAGCCCCAGCATTTT.

V gene TRBV15 combines with J gene TRBJ2-7; 10 nucleotides agree with TRBD2. V was clipped by 5 bases and J by 3 bases; unmatched bases: 4. Germline V CDR1 and CDR2: LNHNV, YYDKDF (reference sequence). The CDR3 is made up of 14 amino acids. CDR3 amino acids: CATSLRTSGYEQYF. In nucleotides, the CDR3 is TGTGCCACCAGCTTACGGACTAGCGGCTACGAGCAGTACTTC.

The chain couples TRBV2 to TRBJ2-5; possible D gene TRBD2, 6 bases. This CDR3 comprises 12 residues. V lost 7 bases to trimming and J lost 3 bases, with 9 bases between them. Germline lookup yields CDR1 SNHLY and CDR2 FYNNEI. CDR3 loop: CASTQREETQYF. In DNA, the CDR3 is TGTGCCAGCACCCAGCGGGAAGAGACCCAGTACTTC.

V and J are TRBV5-6 and TRBJ1-2; D might be TRBD1 (5 bases). Germline V gene lookup returns CDR1 SGHDT and CDR2 YYEEEE. The CDR3 extends over 15 amino acids. The ends were cut back, 4 bases at V and 4 bases at J, with 17 bases in the middle. CDR3 protein: CASSPRWQGGYGYTF. In DNA form, the CDR3 reads TGTGCCAGCAGCCCCAGGTGGCAGGGCGGCTATGGCTACACCTTC.

As DNA, the CDR3 is TGTGCCATCAGCGCTCGGCCAGGGGGCGAAGACAATCAGCCCCAGCATTTT. Its protein product is CAISARPGGEDNQPQHF. The chain joins TRBV10-3 to TRBJ1-5; TRBD1 matches 8 bases. The trim removed 6 bases at V and 3 bases at J, leaving 13 bases unmatched. This CDR3 comprises 17 residues. From germline, CDR1 is ENHRY and CDR2 SYGVKD.

The chain couples TRBV6-5 to TRBJ1-1, with D maybe TRBD1 (6 bases). Deletions cut 6 bases from V and 3 bases from J, with 17 bases between. Per the germline V gene, CDR1 is MNHEY and CDR2 is SVGAGI. This CDR3 contains 15 residues. The CDR3 here is CASRERTASDTEAFF. The CDR3 coding sequence is TGTGCCAGCAGAGAGAGGACAGCGTCGGACACTGAAGCTTTCTTT.

This clone has more than one count but fewer than ten. The rearrangement joins TRBV6-5 to TRBJ1-4, with TRBD1 identical over 10 bases. The CDR3 length is 14 residues. CDR1 is MNHEY, CDR2 SVGAGI, per germline. After removal of 6 bases from V and 7 bases from J, the junction contained 5 bases not matched to a gene. The CDR3 loop is CASRETGGGEKLFF. The CDR3 region has the DNA TGTGCCAGCAGGGAGACAGGGGGCGGTGAAAAACTGTTTTTT.

The J gene is TRBJ2-1, the V gene TRBV5-1, with 8 bases that match TRBD2. CDR1 is SGHRS and CDR2 is YFSETQ in the germline V gene. Trimming removed 1 base from V and 4 bases from J; junction bases left unmatched: 7. The CDR3 runs to 16 residues. CDR3 region: CASSLFGTRVYNEQFF. CDR3 bases: TGCGCCAGCAGCTTGTTTGGGACTAGAGTTTACAATGAGCAGTTCTTC. Together with reference TRBV5-1 and TRBJ2-1, the CDR3 gives the full variable domain: KAGVTQTPRYLIKTRGQQVTLSCSPISGHRSVSWYQQTPGQGLQFLFEYFSETQRNKGNFPGRFSGRQFSNSRSEMNVSTLELGDSALYLCASSLFGTRVYNEQFFGPGTRLTVL.

This clone turned up a few times. The rearrangement joins TRBV19 to TRBJ2-5, with D uncertain. CDR1 and CDR2 (germline): LNHDA, SQIVND (reference sequence). Trimming shortened V by 2 bases and J by 0 bases, and 19 bases separated the two germline ends. This CDR3 has 18 amino acids. The DNA for the CDR3 is TGTGCCAGTAGTATAATACTTGCCTTTGAAACGTACCAAGAGACCCAGTACTTC. It translates to CASSIILAFETYQETQYF.

This clone was found a few times. V usage is TRBV10-3 and J usage is TRBJ1-3; perhaps TRBD1 as D (5 bases). Trimming removed 8 bases from V and 0 bases from J, with 8 bases in between. CDR3 length equals 13 residues. Germline CDR1 reads ENHRY; CDR2 reads SYGVKD. The CDR3 is CAIVDSSGNTIYF. As DNA, the CDR3 is TGTGCCATCGTTGACAGCTCTGGAAACACCATATATTTT.

This clone is medium-sized. The rearrangement links TRBV6-5 to TRBJ1-1; D uncertain. With 6 bases removed from V and 2 bases from J, the gap between germline ends came to 16 bases. The CDR3 has 15 residues. Germline V gene data show CDR1 as MNHEY and CDR2 as SVGAGI. CDR3 DNA sequence: TGTGCCAGCAGCCGCGGGGTATCCGTTAACACTGAAGCTTTCTTT. It encodes CASSRGVSVNTEAFF.

This clone was detected only a few times. J is TRBJ1-5 and V is TRBV5-5; D is possibly TRBD1 (6 bases). The CDR3 consists of 15 residues. Germline assignment: CDR1 SGHKS and CDR2 YYEKEE (reference sequence). Trimming removed 4 bases from V and 4 bases from J, with 15 bases in between. The CDR3 DNA reads as TGTGCCAGCAGCCGGGCCGGGGGGCAAAATCAGCCCCAGCATTTT. Protein product: CASSRAGGQNQPQHF.

V gene TRBV27 combines with J gene TRBJ2-5; TRBD2 matches 7 bases. CDR3 length: 15 residues. Germline V gene data show CDR1 as MNHEY and CDR2 as SMNVEV (reference sequence). Unmatched junction bases numbered 8, after V lost 5 bases and J lost 2 bases. CDR3 nucleotide sequence: TGTGCCAGCAGTATGGGTAGCGGGCTTCAAGAGACCCAGTACTTC. This gives the protein CASSMGSGLQETQYF.

The rearrangement uses TRBV11-2 and TRBJ1-1; 11 nucleotides line up with TRBD1. CDR1 and CDR2 (germline): SGHAT, FQNNGV. This CDR3 comprises 13 residues. J gave up 5 bases and V 8 bases, and 4 bases lay outside the gene matches. The chain's CDR3 is CASGGQGGTEAFF. CDR3 bases: TGTGCCAGCGGGGGACAGGGGGGAACTGAAGCTTTCTTT.